The 31 T cell receptor beta chains reported below all come from one sample, sequenced in a study of cytomegalovirus exposure and HLA in healthy donors. 60 Vbeta and 13 Jbeta primers were used in PCR. The table came from immunoSEQ multiplex PCR; TCRdb's copy has only in-frame clones and leaves some out. Of some 100,000 clones in the sample, roughly three quarters were seen once. Sequenced sample: PBMCs. The receptors here all came from a woman in her forties or fifties in good health and CMV-seropositive.

The DNA of the CDR3 is TGTGCCAGCAGCTTAAGTCAGGGCACAGATACGCAGTATTTT. As protein: CASSLSQGTDTQYF. The gene calls are TRBV7-3 and TRBJ2-3; no clear D. Germline V CDR1 and CDR2: SGHTA, FQGTGA. The CDR3 loop spans 14 amino acids. Deletions cut 1 base from V and 1 base from J, with 6 bases between.

The genes are TRBV4-3 and TRBJ2-7; D is unresolved. The germline V and J ends were trimmed by 1 base and 3 bases, with 10 bases remaining between them. The V gene's germline CDR1 is LGHNA and CDR2 YSLEER. This CDR3 contains 14 residues. CDR3 bases: TGCGCCAGCAGCCAAGGGTTGGCGGTCTACGAGCAGTACTTC. This gives the protein CASSQGLAVYEQYF.

The chain recombines TRBV4-3 with TRBJ2-1; 7 bases agree with TRBD1. J gave up 4 bases and V 4 bases, and 13 bases lay outside the gene matches. The germline V gene has CDR1 LGHNA and CDR2 YSLEER. The CDR3 loop spans 17 amino acids. As DNA, the CDR3 is TGCGCCAGCAGCCCAGCAGACCGGGACAGCCCTTACAATGAGCAGTTCTTC. Amino acids: CASSPADRDSPYNEQFF.

This CDR3 is CASSPTGGGNQPQHF. The CDR3 DNA follows: TGCGCCAGCAGCCCGACGGGGGGCGGCAATCAGCCCCAGCATTTT. The chain is built from TRBV5-1 and TRBJ1-5; tentatively, D is TRBD1 (6 bases). V was pared by 4 bases and J by 2 bases, with 13 bases between. The CDR3 spans 15 residues. Germline CDR1 SGHRS, CDR2 YFSETQ.

The chain carries TRBV10-3 and TRBJ2-7, with TRBD2 as a possible D gene (6 bases). The CDR3 has 18 amino acids. Germline V lookup: CDR1 ENHRY, CDR2 SYGVKD. Trimming left V 0 bases short and J 4 bases short, with 22 bases between. The CDR3 loop reads CAISESGRSGRRVYEQYF. CDR3 nucleotide sequence: TGTGCCATCAGTGAGTCAGGCAGGTCTGGGAGGAGGGTGTACGAGCAGTACTTC.

The chain is built from TRBV7-2 and TRBJ1-2; the match to TRBD1 covers 7 bases. The V and J ends lost 4 bases and 7 bases, in that order; junction bases with no gene match: 12. This CDR3 region has 15 residues. Germline V gene lookup returns CDR1 SGHTA and CDR2 FQGNSA. The CDR3 spells CASSYPGGQIGGYTF. The CDR3 DNA reads as TGTGCCAGCAGCTACCCTGGGGGACAGATTGGTGGCTACACCTTC.

This chain links TRBV4-3 with TRBJ2-1, with 11 bases that match TRBD2. This CDR3 comprises 15 residues. CDR1 and CDR2 from the germline V gene are LGHNA and YSLEER. V was clipped by 4 bases and J by 4 bases; unmatched bases: 3. The CDR3 DNA sequence: TGCGCCAGCAGCCCGCTAGCGGGAGGATACAATGAGCAGTTCTTC. It specifies CASSPLAGGYNEQFF.

The chain combines TRBV9 with TRBJ2-5, with TRBD2 identical over 8 bases. V shed 0 bases and J 1 base; nucleotides not matched to a gene: 2. The CDR3 runs 15 residues. Germline V gene sequence: CDR1 SGDLS, CDR2 YYNGEE. The CDR3 DNA is TGTGCCAGCAGCGTAGACGGGGGGGCCCAAGAGACCCAGTACTTC. The encoded protein is CASSVDGGAQETQYF.

In this sample, this clone turned up once. The gene calls are TRBV2 and TRBJ1-5; perhaps TRBD1 as D (6 bases). The V and J ends lost 6 bases and 7 bases respectively, with 10 bases between them. CDR3 length equals 12 residues. Germline V gives CDR1 SNHLY, CDR2 FYNNEI. This CDR3 reads CASRSTGQPQHF. CDR3 DNA sequence: TGTGCCAGCAGATCTACAGGGCAGCCCCAGCATTTT.

The rearrangement links TRBV18 to TRBJ2-2, with a weak D call TRBD1 (5 bases). The CDR3 is 15 residues long. The V end lost 2 bases, the J end lost 1 base, and 8 bases lay between the germline ends. Germline values: CDR1 KGHSH, CDR2 LQKENI. The DNA of the CDR3 is TGTGCCAGCTCACCAGGGGCAGGGAACACCGGGGAGCTGTTTTTT. Translated, it gives CASSPGAGNTGELFF. The full variable domain, rest sourced from reference TRBV18 and TRBJ2-2, is NAGVMQNPRHLVRRRGQEARLRCSPMKGHSHVYWYRQLPEEGLKFMVYLQKENIIDESGMPKERFSAEFPKEGPSILRIQQVVRGDSAAYFCASSPGAGNTGELFFGEGSRLTVL.

The chain employs TRBV6-1 and TRBJ2-2, with D hard to call. CDR3 length: 12 residues. In germline, CDR1 is MNHNS, CDR2 SASEGT. V lost 8 bases to trimming and J lost 4 bases, with 8 bases between them. In DNA form, the CDR3 reads TGTGCCAGCTCTCCTCTCACCGGGGAGCTGTTTTTT. Encoded protein: CASSPLTGELFF.

The genes are TRBV2 and TRBJ1-2; 7 positions agree with TRBD1. Germline CDR1 reads SNHLY; CDR2 reads FYNNEI. The CDR3 runs to 15 residues. The J segment lost 4 bases and the V segment lost 4 bases, leaving 9 bases of the junction unmatched. The CDR3: CASSGYEGAVYGYTF. The CDR3 nucleotides read TGTGCCAGCAGTGGTTATGAGGGGGCTGTCTATGGCTACACCTTC.

The chain couples TRBV4-2 to TRBJ2-7, with TRBD1 matching over 7 bases. With V trimmed by 1 base and J by 4 bases, 7 bases remained unmatched. This CDR3 is built from 15 residues. In germline, CDR1 is LGHNA, CDR2 YNFKEQ. As DNA, the CDR3 is TGTGCCAGCAGCCAAGGAGGACAGGTCGGGTACGAGCAGTACTTC. Translation: CASSQGGQVGYEQYF.

Note on this clone: At one end the junction does not follow the germline gene, possibly because of a read error. The chain has TRBV7-9 and TRBJ1-2, with D unclear. Germline V gene lookup returns CDR1 SEHNR and CDR2 FQNEAQ (reference sequence). The CDR3 consists of 13 residues. CDR3 sequence: CSSSRSGGYGYTF. CDR3 DNA: TGTTCCAGCAGCCGGTCCGGCGGCTATGGCTACACCTTC.

The chain joins TRBV6-4 to TRBJ2-1; 7 positions match TRBD2. Losses at the gene ends were 5 bases for V and 0 bases for J; bases not matched to a gene: 4. Looked up from germline, CDR1 is MRHNA and CDR2 is SNTAGT. This CDR3 region has 15 residues. Here the CDR3 reads CASSKSGDSYNEQFF. The DNA for the CDR3 is TGTGCCAGCAGTAAAAGCGGGGACTCCTACAATGAGCAGTTCTTC.

V usage is TRBV5-1 and J usage is TRBJ2-7; D is uncertain. CDR3 length equals 12 residues. Germline CDR1 SGHRS, CDR2 YFSETQ. V was trimmed by 0 bases and J by 6 bases, leaving 7 bases between them. CDR3 in amino acids: CASSLGLREQYF. The CDR3 nucleotides are TGCGCCAGCAGCTTGGGTCTCCGCGAGCAGTACTTC.

The chain couples TRBV5-4 to TRBJ2-7; tentative D call: TRBD1 (8 bases). The germline gives CDR1 SGHNT, CDR2 YYREEE (reference sequence). Trimming took off 0 bases at V and 4 bases at J, with 17 bases between the two ends. CDR3 size: 16 residues. This CDR3 is CASSLGPGQGGYEQYF. DNA of the CDR3: TGTGCCAGCAGCTTGGGGCCCGGACAGGGAGGGTACGAGCAGTACTTC.

This chain uses TRBV7-3 with TRBJ2-3; 12 bases map to TRBD2. This CDR3 comprises 18 residues. V was clipped by 4 bases and J by 4 bases; unmatched bases: 12. Germline loops: CDR1 SGHTA, CDR2 FQGTGA. CDR3 protein: CASSSAGLAGHQSDTQYF. As DNA, the CDR3 is TGTGCCAGCAGCTCCGCCGGACTAGCGGGACATCAGTCAGATACGCAGTATTTT.

The chain is built from TRBV7-8 and TRBJ2-7, with TRBD1 matching 7 bases. V shed 5 bases, J shed 5 bases, and the junction held 6 bases outside the gene matches. The CDR3 length is 13 residues. The germline CDR1 and CDR2 sequences are SGHVS and FQNEAQ. CDR3: CASSIDRVDEQYF. CDR3 DNA sequence: TGTGCCAGCAGCATCGACAGGGTTGACGAGCAGTACTTC.

This chain links TRBV6-5 with TRBJ2-5; 7 bases are a match to TRBD2. This CDR3 contains 14 residues. Germline CDR1 and CDR2: MNHEY and SVGAGI. V shed 1 base and J 2 bases; nucleotides not matched to a gene: 1. As DNA, the CDR3 is TGTGCCAGCAGTTACTGGCGGGGGCAAGAGACCCAGTACTTC. Translation gives CASSYWRGQETQYF.

V and J are TRBV4-3 and TRBJ2-1; TRBD2 matches 10 bases. V shed 3 bases and J 6 bases; nucleotides not matched to a gene: 14. Germline CDR1 LGHNA, CDR2 YSLEER. The CDR3 is 18 residues long. The CDR3 region is CASSHSGTSVHRGNEQFF. The CDR3 nucleotides are TGCGCCAGCAGCCATTCCGGGACTAGCGTTCACCGGGGCAATGAGCAGTTCTTC.

The chain combines TRBV12-2 with TRBJ1-5; the D call TRBD1 from the table was never checked on the DNA. TRBV12-2 counts as a pseudogene. CDR3 size: 21 residues. As DNA, the CDR3 is TGTGCAAGTCGCTTATCCCTCTTCCAGGACAGTTCCTACTACCACAATCAGCCCCAGCATTTT. Amino acid sequence: CASRLSLFQDSSYYHNQPQHF.

The chain combines TRBV18 with TRBJ1-2, with 8 bases fitting TRBD1. The CDR3 consists of 15 residues. The germline gives CDR1 KGHSH, CDR2 LQKENI. The trim removed 3 bases at V and 10 bases at J, leaving 13 bases unmatched. The DNA of the CDR3 is TGTGCCAGCTCACCTCCCGGGACAGGATACCCGCACTACACCTTC. Translating it yields CASSPPGTGYPHYTF.

This clone has only a few counts. The chain carries TRBV10-3 and TRBJ2-7; TRBD1 might be the D (6 bases). The germline gives CDR1 ENHRY, CDR2 SYGVKD. The germline V and J ends were trimmed by 0 bases and 0 bases, with 9 bases remaining between them. This CDR3 region has 15 residues. CDR3 bases: TGTGCCATCAGTGAGTCTCAAGGGGGCTCCTACGAGCAGTACTTC. It codes for CAISESQGGSYEQYF.

The rearrangement uses TRBV11-2 and TRBJ2-1, with TRBD2 matching 8 bases. The junction had 3 bases not matched to a gene; V was cut back by 4 bases and J by 1 base. Germline assignment: CDR1 SGHAT and CDR2 FQNNGV. There are 15 residues in the CDR3. In DNA, the CDR3 is TGTGCCAGCAGCTCAGGACTAGCTTCCTACAATGAGCAGTTCTTC. Its translation: CASSSGLASYNEQFF.

This clone came up once. The J gene is TRBJ1-1, the V gene TRBV7-9, with D possibly being TRBD1 (5 bases). Trimming removed 5 bases from V and 5 bases from J, with 12 bases in between. In germline, CDR1 is SEHNR, CDR2 FQNEAQ (reference sequence). CDR3 length: 13 amino acids. The CDR3 loop reads CASSLGSGTEAFF. The CDR3, as DNA: TGTGCCAGCAGCCTAGGGTCAGGGACTGAAGCTTTCTTT.

Only a few counts were recorded for this clone. The V call is TRBV6-1, the J call TRBJ2-7; 10 bases agree with TRBD2. Germline V gives CDR1 MNHNS, CDR2 SASEGT. This CDR3 has 15 residues. J lost 0 bases, V lost 6 bases, and 5 bases had no gene match. CDR3 sequence (DNA): TGTGCCAGCAGCGAGCGGGAGGGCCTCTCCTACGAGCAGTACTTC. It encodes CASSEREGLSYEQYF.

This chain uses TRBV6-5 with TRBJ1-1; TRBD1 is a possible D gene (5 bases). With 7 bases removed from V and 0 bases from J, the gap between germline ends came to 9 bases. Germline V lookup: CDR1 MNHEY, CDR2 SVGAGI. The CDR3 consists of 13 residues. The CDR3 nucleotides are TGTGCCAGCAACGCCAGGGTGAACACTGAAGCTTTCTTT. It specifies CASNARVNTEAFF.

This clone was recorded once. The chain couples TRBV5-4 to TRBJ2-2; D may be TRBD2 (5 bases). There are 14 residues in the CDR3. The V and J ends lost 3 bases and 6 bases respectively, with 12 bases between them. CDR1 and CDR2 (germline): SGHNT, YYREEE (reference sequence). The CDR3 loop reads CASSSDPEAGELFF. The DNA for the CDR3 is TGTGCCAGCAGCTCCGACCCGGAGGCCGGGGAGCTGTTTTTT. Supplemented by reference TRBV5-4 and TRBJ2-2, the full variable domain reads ETGVTQSPTHLIKTRGQQVTLRCSSQSGHNTVSWYQQALGQGPQFIFQYYREEENGRGNFPPRFSGLQFPNYSSELNVNALELDDSALYLCASSSDPEAGELFFGEGSRLTVL.

This clone was counted ten times or more. The V gene is TRBV5-8, the J gene TRBJ2-3; 11 bases align to TRBD2. V lost 7 bases to trimming and J lost 7 bases; unmatched junction nucleotides: 14. CDR1 SGHTS and CDR2 YDEGEE come from the germline V gene. The length of the CDR3 is 16 residues. The CDR3 here is CASRTTLSGGAYTQYF. As DNA, the CDR3 is TGTGCCAGCCGTACCACCCTTAGCGGGGGGGCCTATACGCAGTATTTT.

The genes are TRBV13 and TRBJ1-3; possibly TRBD1 for D (5 bases). V lost 5 bases, J lost 2 bases, and 13 bases lay in between. Germline lookup yields CDR1 PRHDT and CDR2 FYEKMQ (reference sequence). The length of the CDR3 is 15 residues. The CDR3 DNA follows: TGTGCCAGCAGCACCAAAGGGGCCCCTGGAAACACCATATATTTT. It is translated as CASSTKGAPGNTIYF.